This is a list of T cell receptor beta chains from one sample in a study of blood T cell repertoires in COVID-19. This table comes from immunoSEQ multiplex PCR, and its TCRdb copy is limited to in-frame clones, with some not included. Found here are 250,000 or so clones, 70% to 90% of them singletons; the top ten hold more than 0.95%. Sequencing was done on a sample of peripheral blood. The source of these receptors is a woman in her forties who had recovered from COVID-19. Both conserved end residues are part of each CDR3. A D gene is named only where the DNA matches it firmly. The listing skips clone size in some rows; elsewhere it reads once, few, many or a size class.

D gene,clone size,J gene,V gene,CDR3 protein,CDR3 DNA
TRBD2,few,TRBJ2-7,TRBV6-5,CASSYQGLAGGEQYF,TGTGCCAGCAGTTACCAGGGACTAGCGGGAGGGGAGCAGTACTTC
NA,NA,TRBJ2-3,TRBV18,CASSPLAPRDTQYF,TGTGCCAGCTCACCACTAGCCCCTAGGGATACGCAGTATTTT
NA,NA,TRBJ1-4,TRBV4-1,CASSQPQEKLFF,TGCGCCAGCAGCCAACCCCAAGAAAAACTGTTTTTT
NA,NA,TRBJ2-1,TRBV5-1,CASSRLGGPRDEQFF,TGCGCCAGCAGCCGTCTCGGAGGGCCGCGGGATGAGCAGTTCTTC
NA,NA,TRBJ1-5,TRBV7-2,CASSPRGGNSNQPQHF,TGTGCCAGCAGCCCTAGGGGGGGAAATAGCAATCAGCCCCAGCATTTT
NA,NA,TRBJ1-6,TRBV6-2/TRBV6-3,CASSSPGIGINSPLHF,TGTGCCAGCAGCTCCCCGGGGATCGGGATTAATTCACCCCTCCACTTT
TRBD2,NA,TRBJ2-1,TRBV29-1,CSVVGLAGRSEQFF,TGCAGCGTAGTAGGACTAGCGGGACGAAGTGAGCAGTTCTTC
NA,NA,TRBJ1-2,TRBV5-6,CASSFSGNYGYTF,TGTGCCAGCAGCTTCAGCGGTAACTATGGCTACACCTTC
TRBD1,NA,TRBJ1-4,TRBV30,CAWTAEDRWGKLFF,TGTGCCTGGACGGCGGAGGACAGGTGGGGAAAACTGTTTTTT
NA,NA,TRBJ1-6,TRBV4-1,CASSQGRGSPLHF,TGCGCCAGCAGCCAAGGGAGGGGTTCACCCCTCCACTTT
NA,NA,TRBJ2-1,TRBV25-1,CASSEWGGGGEQFF,TGTGCCAGCAGTGAATGGGGGGGCGGAGGAGAGCAGTTCTTC
NA,NA,TRBJ1-2,TRBV5-4,CASSAGHPYGYTF,TGTGCCAGCAGCGCCGGACACCCTTATGGCTACACCTTC